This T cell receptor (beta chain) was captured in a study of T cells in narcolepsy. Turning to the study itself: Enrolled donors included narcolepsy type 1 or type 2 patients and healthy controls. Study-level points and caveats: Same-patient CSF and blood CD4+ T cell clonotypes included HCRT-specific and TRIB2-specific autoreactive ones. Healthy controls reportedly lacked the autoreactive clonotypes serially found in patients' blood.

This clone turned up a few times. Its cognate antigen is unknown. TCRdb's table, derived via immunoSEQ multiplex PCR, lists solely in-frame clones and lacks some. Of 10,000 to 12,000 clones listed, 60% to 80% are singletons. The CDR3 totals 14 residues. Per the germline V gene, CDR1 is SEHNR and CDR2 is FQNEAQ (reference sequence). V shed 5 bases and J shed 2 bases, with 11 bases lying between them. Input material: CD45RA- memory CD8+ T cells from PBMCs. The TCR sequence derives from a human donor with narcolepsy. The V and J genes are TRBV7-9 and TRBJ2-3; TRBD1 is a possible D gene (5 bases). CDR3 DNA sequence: TGTGCCAGCAGCCCCGACAGTACCACAGATACGCAGTATTTT. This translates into CASSPDSTTDTQYF.